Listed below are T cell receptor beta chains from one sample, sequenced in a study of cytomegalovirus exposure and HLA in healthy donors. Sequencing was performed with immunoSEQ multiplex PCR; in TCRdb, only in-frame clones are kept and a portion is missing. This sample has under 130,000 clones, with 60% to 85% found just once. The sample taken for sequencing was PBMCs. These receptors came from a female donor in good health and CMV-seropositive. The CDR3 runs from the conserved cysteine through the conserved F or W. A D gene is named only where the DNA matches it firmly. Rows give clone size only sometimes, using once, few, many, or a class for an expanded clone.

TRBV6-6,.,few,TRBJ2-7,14,TGTGCCAGCAGTTTACAGGGAATCTCCTACGAGCAGTACTTC,CASSLQGISYEQYF
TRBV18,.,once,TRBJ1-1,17,TGTGCCAGCTCACCCCCCCCTATGGCAGGGGTGAACACTGAAGCTTTCTTT,CASSPPPMAGVNTEAFF
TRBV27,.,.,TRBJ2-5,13,TGTGCCAGCAGTCCAGGGGCCAGGGAGACCCAGTACTTC,CASSPGARETQYF
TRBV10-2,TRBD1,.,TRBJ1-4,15,TGCGCCAGCAGTGATCAGGGGGCACTAGGTGAAAAACTGTTTTTT,CASSDQGALGEKLFF
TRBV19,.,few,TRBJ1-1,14,TGTGCCAGTAGTGAGGGCGGGGGGAACACTGAAGCTTTCTTT,CASSEGGGNTEAFF
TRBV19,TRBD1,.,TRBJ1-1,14,TGTGCCAGTAGTATCGTAGGGGGCGGCACTGAAGCTTTCTTT,CASSIVGGGTEAFF
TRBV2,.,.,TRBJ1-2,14,TGTGCCAGCAGTGAAAGAGAGTTTAACTATGGCTACACCTTC,CASSEREFNYGYTF
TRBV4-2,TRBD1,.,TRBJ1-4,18,TGTGCCAGCAGCCAAGATCTGACAGGGGGTGGGTTCGGTGAAAAACTGTTTTTT,CASSQDLTGGGFGEKLFF
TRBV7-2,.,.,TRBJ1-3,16,TGTGCCAGCAGCCCACCAGGGAAAACCTCTGGAAACACCATATATTTT,CASSPPGKTSGNTIYF
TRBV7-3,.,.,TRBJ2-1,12,TGTGCCAGCAGCTTTGGTACCAGTGAGCAGTTCTTC,CASSFGTSEQFF
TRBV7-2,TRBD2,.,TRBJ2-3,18,TGTGCCAGCAGCCCGCGTGGCGGGGGGGCATCAAGCACAGATACGCAGTATTTT,CASSPRGGGASSTDTQYF
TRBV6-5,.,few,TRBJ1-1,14,TGTGCCAGCAGTTACTCCAGACAGAACACTGAAGCTTTCTTT,CASSYSRQNTEAFF
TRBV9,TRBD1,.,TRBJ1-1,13,TGTGCCAGCAGCGTAGGACAGGGGGTGGAAGCTTTCTTT,CASSVGQGVEAFF
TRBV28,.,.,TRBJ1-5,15,TGTGCCAGCAGTGGCCGACTTAATAGCAATCAGCCCCAGCATTTT,CASSGRLNSNQPQHF
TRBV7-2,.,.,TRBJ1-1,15,TGTGCCAGCAGCTTAGTCCCAGTCATGAACACTGAAGCTTTCTTT,CASSLVPVMNTEAFF
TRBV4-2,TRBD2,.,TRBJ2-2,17,TGTGCCAGCAGCCAAGATTTAGCAGGGAGGGCCACCGGGGAGCTGTTTTTT,CASSQDLAGRATGELFF
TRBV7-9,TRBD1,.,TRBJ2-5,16,TGTGCCAGCAGCTTAGGGGACAGGGGGGAGCAAGAGACCCAGTACTTC,CASSLGDRGEQETQYF
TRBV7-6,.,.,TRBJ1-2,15,TGTGCCAGCAGCCAGGGCCAGGACGGCTCCAATGGCTACACCTTC,CASSQGQDGSNGYTF
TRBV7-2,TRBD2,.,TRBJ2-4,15,TGTGCCAGCAGCCAACCAGCGGGGAGGAAAAACATTCAGTACTTC,CASSQPAGRKNIQYF
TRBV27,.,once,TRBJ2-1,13,TGTGCCAGCAGTTTCACCTCGCTTCGGGTCTTGTTCTTC,CASSFTSLRVLFF
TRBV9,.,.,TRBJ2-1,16,TGTGCCAGCAGCGTAGTGCCGAGCTCGACCTACAATGAGCAGTTCTTC,CASSVVPSSTYNEQFF
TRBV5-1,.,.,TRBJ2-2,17,TGCGCCAGCAGCTACCGACTAGCCGGAGGGGGCACCGGGGAGCTGTTTTTT,CASSYRLAGGGTGELFF
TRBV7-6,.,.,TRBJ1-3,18,TGTGCCAGCAGCTTATATTCCCCGGGTGGGAGCTCTGGAAACACCATATATTTT,CASSLYSPGGSSGNTIYF
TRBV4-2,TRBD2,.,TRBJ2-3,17,TGTGCCAGCAGCCTTTCACTAGCGGGGGAGAGCACAGATACGCAGTATTTT,CASSLSLAGESTDTQYF